Below, 19 T cell receptor beta chains from the same sample are listed, as sequenced in a study of cytomegalovirus exposure and HLA in healthy donors. The PCR contained 60 Vbeta and 13 Jbeta primers. Measured with immunoSEQ multiplex PCR; TCRdb has only the in-frame clones, and not every one. Among roughly 150,000 clones listed, just under 80% were seen once. Sequencing used PBMCs. Receptor source: a young man in good health and CMV-seronegative.

This clone came up once. This sequence joins TRBV28 and TRBJ2-1; D is perhaps TRBD2 (5 bases). The V gene lost 8 bases and the J gene lost 0 bases, with 14 bases spanning the gap. Germline-derived CDR1 and CDR2 are MDHEN and SYDVKM. This CDR3 comprises 15 residues. CDR3 in DNA: TGTGCCAGCGGGGAGATTGATAGCTCCTACAATGAGCAGTTCTTC. It is translated as CASGEIDSSYNEQFF.

In regard to this clone: One end of the junction varies from germline; a read error may be responsible. The chain combines TRBV7-7 with TRBJ2-1; D is perhaps TRBD2 (6 bases). Germline V CDR1 and CDR2: SSHAT, FNYEAQ (reference sequence). The CDR3 spans 13 residues. For the CDR3, the DNA is TGTGCTAGCAGCTGGTCAGGAGGGAATGAGCAGTTCTTC. Amino acid sequence: CASSWSGGNEQFF. The variable domain in full, with the rest retrieved from reference TRBV7-7 and TRBJ2-1, is GAGVSQSPRYKVTKRGQDVTLRCDPISSHATLYWYQQALGQGPEFLTYFNYEAQPDKSGLPSDRFSAERPEGSISTLTIQRTEQRDSAMYRCASSWSGGNEQFFGPGTRLTVL.

In its sample, this clone was seen a few times. The J gene is TRBJ2-7, the V gene TRBV9, with D uncertain. The V gene lost 0 bases and the J gene lost 4 bases, with 14 bases spanning the gap. In germline, CDR1 is SGDLS, CDR2 YYNGEE. The CDR3 is 15 residues long. Written as DNA, the CDR3 is TGTGCCAGCAGCGTAGATCCCGGGTCCAATTACGAGCAGTACTTC. It is translated as CASSVDPGSNYEQYF. Full variable domain (outside the CDR3, taken from reference TRBV9 and TRBJ2-7): DSGVTQTPKHLITATGQRVTLRCSPRSGDLSVYWYQQSLDQGLQFLIQYYNGEERAKGNILERFSAQQFPDLHSELNLSSLELGDSALYFCASSVDPGSNYEQYFGPGTRLTVT.

The chain has TRBV7-2 and TRBJ2-5; D gene ambiguous. The end of the DNA fits TRBJ2-7 better, so the J call may be wrong. This CDR3 spans 13 amino acids. CDR1 and CDR2 from the germline V gene are SGHTA and FQGNSA. The CDR3 nucleotides read TGTGCCAGCCTGTTGAGTTACTCCTACGAGCAGTACTTC. Amino acids: CASLLSYSYEQYF.

The V gene is TRBV6-5, the J gene TRBJ2-3; perhaps TRBD1 as D (6 bases). Looked up from germline, CDR1 is MNHEY and CDR2 is SVGAGI. This CDR3 has 12 amino acids. The V gene lost 6 bases and the J gene lost 6 bases, with 10 bases spanning the gap. CDR3: CASRGAGDTQYF. The DNA for the CDR3 is TGTGCCAGCAGGGGGGCCGGCGATACGCAGTATTTT.

This rearrangement joins TRBV5-6 to TRBJ1-4, with no clear D. The CDR3 covers 17 residues. Germline V gene sequence: CDR1 SGHDT, CDR2 YYEEEE. V was trimmed by 2 bases and J by 0 bases, leaving 14 bases between them. CDR3 amino acids: CASSLQEGEATNEKLFF. The CDR3 region has the DNA TGTGCCAGCAGCTTACAAGAGGGAGAAGCAACTAATGAAAAACTGTTTTTT.

This clone was counted once. The V and J genes are TRBV19 and TRBJ2-7; TRBD2 agrees at 7 bases. The ends lost 2 bases at V and 2 bases at J; junction bases unmatched: 9. CDR3 size: 16 residues. The V gene's germline CDR1 is LNHDA and CDR2 SQIVND (reference sequence). The CDR3 DNA reads TGTGCCAGTAGTATAAGGTCTAGCGGTGGAACCTACGAGCAGTACTTC. The encoded protein is CASSIRSSGGTYEQYF.

CDR3 in DNA: TGTGCCAGCAGCCCGTCCGGGACAGGGTATAACACTGAAGCTTTCTTT. As protein: CASSPSGTGYNTEAFF. The V and J genes are TRBV7-3 and TRBJ1-1; TRBD1 aligns across 9 bases. CDR3 length: 16 amino acids. Germline CDR1 and CDR2: SGHTA and FQGTGA. V gave up 5 bases and J gave up 2 bases; unmatched junction bases: 9.

This chain links TRBV9 with TRBJ1-6; D not certain. CDR1 is SGDLS and CDR2 is YYNGEE in the germline V gene. Trimming stripped 3 bases from V and 2 bases from J, with 9 bases between. CDR3 length equals 15 residues. The CDR3 bases are TGTGCCAGCAGCGCCCGGGATCCCTATAATTCACCCCTCCACTTT. Translating gives CASSARDPYNSPLHF.

The rearrangement joins TRBV20-1 to TRBJ1-5; D unclear. The length of the CDR3 is 11 residues. Trimming took 2 bases from V and 16 from J, leaving 15 bases between them. Germline CDR1 is DFQATT and CDR2 is SNEGSKA (reference sequence). This CDR3 is CSARYQMVTHF. The CDR3 coding sequence is TGCAGTGCTAGATACCAGATGGTAACCCATTTT.

In this sample, this clone turned up once. J is TRBJ2-5 and V is TRBV18, with D unclear. Germline-derived CDR1 and CDR2 are KGHSH and LQKENI. Trimming took 0 bases from V and 5 from J, leaving 10 bases between them. The CDR3 totals 14 residues. For the CDR3, the DNA is TGTGCCAGCTCACCACCGTCAGCGCGGGAGACCCAGTACTTC. This gives the protein CASSPPSARETQYF.

The genes are TRBV5-6 and TRBJ2-7, with D tentatively TRBD1 (6 bases). With 0 bases removed from V and 7 bases from J, the gap between germline ends came to 11 bases. From germline, CDR1 is SGHDT and CDR2 YYEEEE. This CDR3 has 13 amino acids. Here the CDR3 DNA reads TGTGCCAGCAGCTTGGTACAGGGTAGGGAGCAGTACTTC. Its protein is CASSLVQGREQYF.

V is TRBV11-2 and J is TRBJ1-5; 8 bases are a match to TRBD1. From germline, CDR1 is SGHAT and CDR2 FQNNGV. This CDR3 contains 14 residues. With V trimmed by 0 bases and J by 7 bases, 2 bases remained unmatched. CDR3 nucleotide sequence: TGTGCCAGCAGCTTAGAGGGACAGGTACAGCCCCAGCATTTT. This gives the protein CASSLEGQVQPQHF. Together with reference TRBV11-2 and TRBJ1-5, the CDR3 gives the full variable domain: EAGVAQSPRYKIIEKRQSVAFWCNPISGHATLYWYQQILGQGPKLLIQFQNNGVVDDSQLPKDRFSAERLKGVDSTLKIQPAKLEDSAVYLCASSLEGQVQPQHFGDGTRLSIL.

The chain uses TRBV30 and TRBJ1-1; perhaps TRBD1 as D (5 bases). CDR1 is GTSNPN and CDR2 is SVGIG in the germline V gene (reference sequence). Trimming shortened V by 7 bases and J by 6 bases, and 15 bases separated the two germline ends. The CDR3 runs to 12 residues. The CDR3 spells CASTPGFAEAFF. The CDR3 DNA reads TGTGCCTCCACCCCAGGGTTTGCTGAAGCTTTCTTT.

The chain links TRBV19 to TRBJ2-3; possible D gene TRBD2, 5 bases. The CDR3 length is 15 residues. Germline-derived CDR1 and CDR2 are LNHDA and SQIVND (reference sequence). The V end was cut by 3 bases, the J end by 3 bases, with 13 bases between. The CDR3 DNA reads as TGTGCCAGTAGTATTCCGGGATATAGGACAGATACGCAGTATTTT. Protein sequence: CASSIPGYRTDTQYF.

The V gene is TRBV28, the J gene TRBJ1-5, with 8 positions matching TRBD1. The trim removed 5 bases at V and 5 bases at J, leaving 17 bases unmatched. Germline V CDR1 and CDR2: MDHEN, SYDVKM. This CDR3 comprises 18 residues. CDR3 in amino acids: CASSPRPGTGKPYQPQHF. The CDR3 DNA reads as TGTGCCAGCAGTCCCCGGCCCGGGACAGGTAAACCGTATCAGCCCCAGCATTTT.

As to this clone: In this CDR3 the conserved last residue, phenylalanine or tryptophan, is missing, so a read error is likely. The limits of the CDR3 on the DNA are not certain, so only TCRdb's listed CDR3 is given. The chain employs TRBV7-8 and TRBJ1-1. Ends included, the CDR3 has 10 residues. The germline V gene has CDR1 SGHVS and CDR2 FQNEAQ. CDR3 protein: CASSSTRLRE.

The rearrangement uses TRBV7-2 and TRBJ2-3; 9 bases map to TRBD2. V lost 0 bases, J lost 1 base, and 5 bases stayed unmatched. Germline CDR1 reads SGHTA; CDR2 reads FQGNSA. This CDR3 has 17 amino acids. Here the CDR3 DNA reads TGTGCCAGCAGCTTAGCGGGGACTAGCTATGGCACAGATACGCAGTATTTT. Its protein product is CASSLAGTSYGTDTQYF. Filled out from reference TRBV7-2 and TRBJ2-3, the complete variable domain reads GAGVSQSPSNKVTEKGKDVELRCDPISGHTALYWYRQSLGQGLEFLIYFQGNSAPDKSGLPSDRFSAERTGGSVSTLTIQRTQQEDSAVYLCASSLAGTSYGTDTQYFGPGTRLTVL.

The chain couples TRBV9 to TRBJ2-1; maybe TRBD2 (6 bases). V shed 4 bases and J shed 1 base, with 18 bases lying between them. The germline CDR1 and CDR2 sequences are SGDLS and YYNGEE. This CDR3 contains 17 residues. This CDR3 reads CASSPLRGSGSYNEQFF. The CDR3 DNA follows: TGTGCCAGCAGCCCACTTCGGGGGTCCGGGTCCTACAATGAGCAGTTCTTC.